This T cell receptor (beta chain) was recovered during a study of T cell responses to AZD1222 COVID-19 vaccine. The CDR3 totals 13 residues. V lost 7 bases and J 2 bases, leaving 12 bases between the germline ends. The germline V gene encodes CDR1 SGHTS and CDR2 YDEGEE. The repertoire was sequenced with immunoSEQ multiplex PCR; TCRdb's copy has only in-frame clones and lacks some. This table holds roughly 120,000 clones, around 94% found once. Findings of the study overall: Just a handful of AZD1222 recipients tested seropositive at baseline. Donors in the cohort were predominantly white British and more often female, and clonal diversity was possibly underestimated.

A word on this clone: Its antigen is undetermined.

The rearrangement uses TRBV5-8 and TRBJ1-2; a weak D match, TRBD1 (5 bases). The sequencing used peripheral blood, collected on day 0 of AZD1222 vaccination. This clonotype was obtained from an adult in good health. The chain's CDR3 is CASPRWTNYGYTF. CDR3 DNA: TGTGCCAGCCCCCGGTGGACAAACTATGGCTACACCTTC.